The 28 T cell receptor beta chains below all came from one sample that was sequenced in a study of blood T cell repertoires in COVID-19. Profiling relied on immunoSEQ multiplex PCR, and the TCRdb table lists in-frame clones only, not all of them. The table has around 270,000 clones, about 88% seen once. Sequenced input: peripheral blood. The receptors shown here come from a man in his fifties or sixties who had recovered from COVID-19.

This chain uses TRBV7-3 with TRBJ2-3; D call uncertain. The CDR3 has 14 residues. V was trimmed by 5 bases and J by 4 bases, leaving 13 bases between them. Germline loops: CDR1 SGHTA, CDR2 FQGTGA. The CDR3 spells CASSVSSAADTQYF. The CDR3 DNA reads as TGTGCCAGCAGCGTTAGTAGTGCTGCAGATACGCAGTATTTT. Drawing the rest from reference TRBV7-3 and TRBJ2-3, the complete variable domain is GAGVSQTPSNKVTEKGKYVELRCDPISGHTALYWYRQSLGQGPEFLIYFQGTGAADDSGLPNDRFFAVRPEGSVSTLKIQRTERGDSAVYLCASSVSSAADTQYFGPGTRLTVL.

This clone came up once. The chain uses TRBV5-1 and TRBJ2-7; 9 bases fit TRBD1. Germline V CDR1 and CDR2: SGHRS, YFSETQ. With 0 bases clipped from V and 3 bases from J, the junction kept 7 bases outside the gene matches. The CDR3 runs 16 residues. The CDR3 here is CASSLDVSGQGYEQYF. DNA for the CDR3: TGCGCCAGCAGCTTGGATGTTTCGGGACAGGGCTACGAGCAGTACTTC.

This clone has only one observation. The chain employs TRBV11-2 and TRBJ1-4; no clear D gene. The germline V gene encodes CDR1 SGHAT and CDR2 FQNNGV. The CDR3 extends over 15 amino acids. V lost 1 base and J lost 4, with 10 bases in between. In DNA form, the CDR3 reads TGTGCCAGCAGCTTAGGCGGCGCGGGTAATGAAAAACTGTTTTTT. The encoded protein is CASSLGGAGNEKLFF.

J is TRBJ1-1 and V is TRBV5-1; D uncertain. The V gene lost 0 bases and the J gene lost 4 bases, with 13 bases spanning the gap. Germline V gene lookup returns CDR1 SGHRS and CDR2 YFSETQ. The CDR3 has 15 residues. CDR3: CASSLAGRIGTEAFF. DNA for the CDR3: TGCGCCAGCAGCTTGGCCGGCAGGATTGGCACTGAAGCTTTCTTT.

Here the CDR3 reads CASSPSNRGGQPQHF. The CDR3 coding sequence is TGTGCCAGCAGTCCATCCAACAGGGGAGGTCAGCCCCAGCATTTT. This chain connects TRBV6-6 to TRBJ1-5, with TRBD1 matching over 7 bases. V was pared by 5 bases and J by 6 bases, with 10 bases of the junction left unmatched. The CDR3 totals 15 residues. CDR1 is MNHNY and CDR2 is SVGAGI in the germline V gene (reference sequence).

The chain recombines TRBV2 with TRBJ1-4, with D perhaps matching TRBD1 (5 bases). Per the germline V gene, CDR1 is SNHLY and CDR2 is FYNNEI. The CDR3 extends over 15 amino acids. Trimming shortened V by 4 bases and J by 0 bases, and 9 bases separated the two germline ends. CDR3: CASSVGPATNEKLFF. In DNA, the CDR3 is TGTGCCAGCAGTGTGGGGCCAGCAACTAATGAAAAACTGTTTTTT.

The CDR3 DNA sequence: TGTGCCACCAGTGCCCACAGGGTAAGGGGCAATCAGCCCCAGCATTTT. This gives the protein CATSAHRVRGNQPQHF. This chain links TRBV24-1 with TRBJ1-5, with D tentatively TRBD1 (6 bases). Per germline, CDR1 KGHDR and CDR2 SFDVKD. This CDR3 is built from 16 residues. V was cut by 5 bases and J by 2 bases, with 15 bases left in between.

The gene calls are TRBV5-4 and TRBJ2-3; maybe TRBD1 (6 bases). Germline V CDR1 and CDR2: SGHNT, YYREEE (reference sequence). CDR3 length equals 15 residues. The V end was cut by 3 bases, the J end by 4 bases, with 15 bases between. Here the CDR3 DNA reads TGTGCCAGCAGCTACACAGGGATGATCCCAGATACGCAGTATTTT. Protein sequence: CASSYTGMIPDTQYF.

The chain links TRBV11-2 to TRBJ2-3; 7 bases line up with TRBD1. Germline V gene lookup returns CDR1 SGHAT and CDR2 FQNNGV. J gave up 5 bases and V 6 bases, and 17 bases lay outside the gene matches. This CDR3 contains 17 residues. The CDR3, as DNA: TGTGCCAGCAGACCCCGCGGTGGCCTACAGGGGCAAGATACGCAGTATTTT. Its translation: CASRPRGGLQGQDTQYF. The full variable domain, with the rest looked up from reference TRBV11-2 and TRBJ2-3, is EAGVAQSPRYKIIEKRQSVAFWCNPISGHATLYWYQQILGQGPKLLIQFQNNGVVDDSQLPKDRFSAERLKGVDSTLKIQPAKLEDSAVYLCASRPRGGLQGQDTQYFGPGTRLTVL.

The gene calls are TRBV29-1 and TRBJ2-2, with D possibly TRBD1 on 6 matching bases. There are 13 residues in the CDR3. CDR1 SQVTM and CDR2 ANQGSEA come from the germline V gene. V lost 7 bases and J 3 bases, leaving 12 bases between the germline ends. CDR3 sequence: CSADRGYTGELFF. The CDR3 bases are TGCAGCGCCGATAGGGGGTACACCGGGGAGCTGTTTTTT.

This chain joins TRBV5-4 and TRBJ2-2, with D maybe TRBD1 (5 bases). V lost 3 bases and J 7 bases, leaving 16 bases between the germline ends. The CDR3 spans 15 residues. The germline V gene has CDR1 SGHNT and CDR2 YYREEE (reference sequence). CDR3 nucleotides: TGTGCCAGCAGCTCGTTGCAAACAAGGGGCGGGGAGCTGTTTTTT. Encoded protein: CASSSLQTRGGELFF.

The CDR3 loop is CASRSGDGRGNTEAFF. The CDR3, as DNA: TGCGCCAGCAGGTCAGGGGATGGCAGGGGGAACACTGAAGCTTTCTTT. The rearrangement joins TRBV5-1 to TRBJ1-1, with a weak D call TRBD1 (6 bases). The germline gives CDR1 SGHRS, CDR2 YFSETQ. Between the trimmed V and J ends, which lost 5 bases and 1 base, there was a span of 18 bases. The CDR3 contains 16 residues.

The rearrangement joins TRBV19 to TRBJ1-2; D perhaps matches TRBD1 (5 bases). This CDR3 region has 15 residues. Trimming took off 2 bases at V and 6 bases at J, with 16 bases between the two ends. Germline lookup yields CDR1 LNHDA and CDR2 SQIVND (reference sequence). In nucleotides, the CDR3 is TGTGCCAGTAGTATACAGGTAGGGGTTGCGAATGGCTACACCTTC. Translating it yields CASSIQVGVANGYTF.

The CDR3 is CASSIDIRNEQFF. In nucleotides, the CDR3 is TGTGCCAGTAGTATAGATATCCGTAATGAGCAGTTCTTC. The V call is TRBV19, the J call TRBJ2-1, with D unclear. This CDR3 region has 13 residues. CDR1 is LNHDA and CDR2 is SQIVND in the germline V gene (reference sequence). V was cut by 0 bases and J by 7 bases, with 7 bases left in between.

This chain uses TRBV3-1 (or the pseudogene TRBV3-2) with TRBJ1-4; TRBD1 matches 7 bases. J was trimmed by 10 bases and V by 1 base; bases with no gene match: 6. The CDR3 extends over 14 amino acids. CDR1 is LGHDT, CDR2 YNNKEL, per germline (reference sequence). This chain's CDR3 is CASSQGQGGGKLFF. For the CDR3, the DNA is TGTGCCAGCAGCCAAGGACAGGGTGGCGGAAAACTGTTTTTT.

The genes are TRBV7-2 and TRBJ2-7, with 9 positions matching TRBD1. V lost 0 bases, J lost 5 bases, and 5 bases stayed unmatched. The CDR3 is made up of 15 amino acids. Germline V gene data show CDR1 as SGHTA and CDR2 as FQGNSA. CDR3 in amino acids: CASSLAAGTGHEQYF. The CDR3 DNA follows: TGTGCCAGCAGCTTAGCGGCAGGGACAGGGCACGAGCAGTACTTC.

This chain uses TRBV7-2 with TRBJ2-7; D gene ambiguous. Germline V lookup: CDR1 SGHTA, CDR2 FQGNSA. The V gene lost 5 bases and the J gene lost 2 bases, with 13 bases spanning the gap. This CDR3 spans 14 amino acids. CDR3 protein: CASSLDMGTYEQYF. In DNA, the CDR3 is TGTGCCAGCAGCCTCGACATGGGTACCTACGAGCAGTACTTC.

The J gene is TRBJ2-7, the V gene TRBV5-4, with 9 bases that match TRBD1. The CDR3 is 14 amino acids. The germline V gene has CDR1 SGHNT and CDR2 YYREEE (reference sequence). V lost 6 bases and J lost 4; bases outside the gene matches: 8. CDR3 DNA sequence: TGTGCCAGCACCCACTTCGGGACAGGGTACGAGCAGTACTTC. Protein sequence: CASTHFGTGYEQYF. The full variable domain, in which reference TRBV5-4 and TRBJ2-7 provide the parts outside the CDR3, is ETGVTQSPTHLIKTRGQQVTLRCSSQSGHNTVSWYQQALGQGPQFIFQYYREEENGRGNFPPRFSGLQFPNYSSELNVNALELDDSALYLCASTHFGTGYEQYFGPGTRLTVT.

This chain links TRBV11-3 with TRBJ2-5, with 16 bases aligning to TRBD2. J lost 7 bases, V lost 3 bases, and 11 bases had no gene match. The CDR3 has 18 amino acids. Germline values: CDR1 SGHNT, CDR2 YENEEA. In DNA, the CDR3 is TGTGCCAGCAGCTTCTCCGGGACTAGCGGGGGGGAATTGGGGACCCAGTACTTC. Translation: CASSFSGTSGGELGTQYF.

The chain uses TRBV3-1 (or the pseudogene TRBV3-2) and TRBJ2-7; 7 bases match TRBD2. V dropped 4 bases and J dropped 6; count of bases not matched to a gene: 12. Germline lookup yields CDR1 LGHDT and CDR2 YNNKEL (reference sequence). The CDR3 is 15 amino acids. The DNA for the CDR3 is TGTGCCAGCAGCCCCGTCGGGGCAGCGGGGTTCGAGCAGTACTTC. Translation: CASSPVGAAGFEQYF.

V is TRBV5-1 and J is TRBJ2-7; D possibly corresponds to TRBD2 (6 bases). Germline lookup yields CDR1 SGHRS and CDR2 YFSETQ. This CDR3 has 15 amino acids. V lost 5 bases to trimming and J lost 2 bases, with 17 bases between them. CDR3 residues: CASRPAFGGTYEQYF. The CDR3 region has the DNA TGCGCCAGCAGGCCGGCTTTCGGGGGTACCTACGAGCAGTACTTC.

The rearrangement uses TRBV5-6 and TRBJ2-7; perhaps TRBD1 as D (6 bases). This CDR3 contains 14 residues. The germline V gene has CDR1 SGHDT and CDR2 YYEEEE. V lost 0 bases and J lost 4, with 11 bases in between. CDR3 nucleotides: TGTGCCAGCAGCTTGGCGGACAGACCGTACGAGCAGTACTTC. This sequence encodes CASSLADRPYEQYF.

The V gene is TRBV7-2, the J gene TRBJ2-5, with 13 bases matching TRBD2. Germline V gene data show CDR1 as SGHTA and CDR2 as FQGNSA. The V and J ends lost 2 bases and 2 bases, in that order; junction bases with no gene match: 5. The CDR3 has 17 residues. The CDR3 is CASSLRVGLAGQETQYF. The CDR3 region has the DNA TGTGCCAGCAGCTTAAGGGTGGGACTAGCGGGGCAAGAGACCCAGTACTTC.

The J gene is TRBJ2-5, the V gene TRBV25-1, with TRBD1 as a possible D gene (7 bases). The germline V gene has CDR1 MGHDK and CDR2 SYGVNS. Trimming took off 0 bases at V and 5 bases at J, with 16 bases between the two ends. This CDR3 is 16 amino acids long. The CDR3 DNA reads TGTGCCAGCAGTGAATATCCAGGCCCAGGGGGGGAGACCCAGTACTTC. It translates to CASSEYPGPGGETQYF.

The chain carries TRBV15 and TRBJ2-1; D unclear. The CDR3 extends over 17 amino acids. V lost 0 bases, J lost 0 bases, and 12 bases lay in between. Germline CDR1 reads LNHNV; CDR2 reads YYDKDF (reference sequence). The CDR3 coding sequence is TGTGCCACCAGCAGAGATCCCCCTTTGAGCTCCTACAATGAGCAGTTCTTC. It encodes CATSRDPPLSSYNEQFF.

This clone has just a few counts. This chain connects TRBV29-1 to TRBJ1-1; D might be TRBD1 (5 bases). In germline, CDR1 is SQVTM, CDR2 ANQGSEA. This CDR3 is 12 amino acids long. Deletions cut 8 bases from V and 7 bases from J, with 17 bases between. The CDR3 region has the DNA TGCAGCCAAAAGGGGCAGGGACTTGAAGCTTTCTTT. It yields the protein CSQKGQGLEAFF.

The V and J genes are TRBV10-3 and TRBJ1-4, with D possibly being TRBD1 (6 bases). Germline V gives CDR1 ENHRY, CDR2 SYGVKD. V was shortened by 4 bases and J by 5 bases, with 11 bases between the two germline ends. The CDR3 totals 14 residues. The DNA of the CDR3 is TGTGCCATCAGTGGGGACAACGTGAATGAAAAACTGTTTTTT. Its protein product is CAISGDNVNEKLFF.

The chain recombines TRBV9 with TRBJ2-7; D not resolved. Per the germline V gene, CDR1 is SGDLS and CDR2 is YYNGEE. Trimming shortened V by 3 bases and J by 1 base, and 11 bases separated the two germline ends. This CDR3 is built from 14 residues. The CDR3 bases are TGTGCCAGCAGCGCCTCCAGGATTTCCTACGAGCAGTACTTC. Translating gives CASSASRISYEQYF.